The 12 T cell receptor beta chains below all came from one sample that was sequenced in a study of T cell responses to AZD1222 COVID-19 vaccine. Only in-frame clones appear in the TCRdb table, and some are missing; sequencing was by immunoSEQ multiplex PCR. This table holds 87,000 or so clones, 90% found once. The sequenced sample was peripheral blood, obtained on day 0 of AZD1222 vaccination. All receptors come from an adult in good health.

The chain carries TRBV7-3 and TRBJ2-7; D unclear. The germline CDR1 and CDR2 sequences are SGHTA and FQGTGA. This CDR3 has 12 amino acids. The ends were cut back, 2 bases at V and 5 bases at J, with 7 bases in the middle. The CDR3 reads CASSLGENEQYF. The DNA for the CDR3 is TGTGCCAGCAGCTTAGGTGAGAACGAGCAGTACTTC.

The CDR3, as DNA: TGTGCCACCAGCAGTCAGGGGGCTGACAATCAGCCCCAGCATTTT. Its protein product is CATSSQGADNQPQHF. The chain combines TRBV15 with TRBJ1-5; TRBD1 matches 8 bases. The CDR3 length is 15 residues. CDR1 is LNHNV and CDR2 is YYDKDF in the germline V gene (reference sequence). The J segment lost 3 bases and the V segment lost 3 bases, leaving 4 bases of the junction unmatched.

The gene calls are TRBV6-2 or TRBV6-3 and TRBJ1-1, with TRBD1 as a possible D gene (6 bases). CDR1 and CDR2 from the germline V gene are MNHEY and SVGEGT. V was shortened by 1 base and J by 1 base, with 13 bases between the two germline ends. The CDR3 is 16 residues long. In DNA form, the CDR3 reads TGTGCCAGCAGTTACTGGGCCGGGACACAGAACACTGAAGCTTTCTTT. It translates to CASSYWAGTQNTEAFF.

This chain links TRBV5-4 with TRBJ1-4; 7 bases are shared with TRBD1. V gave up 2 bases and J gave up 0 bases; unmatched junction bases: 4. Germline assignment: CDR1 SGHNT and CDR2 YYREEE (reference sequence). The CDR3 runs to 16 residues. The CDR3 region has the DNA TGTGCCAGCAGCTTAAGACAGGGTGCAACTAATGAAAAACTGTTTTTT. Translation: CASSLRQGATNEKLFF.

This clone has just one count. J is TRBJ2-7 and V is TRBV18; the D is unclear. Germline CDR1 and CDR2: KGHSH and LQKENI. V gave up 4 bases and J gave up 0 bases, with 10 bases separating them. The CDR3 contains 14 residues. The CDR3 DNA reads TGTGCCAGCTCACTTGACACCGCCTCCTACGAGCAGTACTTC. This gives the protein CASSLDTASYEQYF.

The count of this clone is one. In DNA form, the CDR3 reads TGTGCCAGCAGCCGAGGGACGTCCAATGAGCAGTTCTTC. Translation gives CASSRGTSNEQFF. The V and J genes are TRBV7-6 and TRBJ2-1; the D call may be TRBD1 or TRBD2 (5 bases each). The CDR3 covers 13 residues. Germline V gives CDR1 SGHVS, CDR2 FNYEAQ. The V end was cut by 5 bases, the J end by 6 bases, with 11 bases between.

CDR3 amino acids: CASSDVGEGSGHYTEAFF. The CDR3 DNA reads as TGTGCCAGCAGTGACGTGGGTGAGGGTTCGGGCCATTACACTGAAGCTTTCTTT. The V gene is TRBV25-1, the J gene TRBJ1-1; D is unresolved. This CDR3 has 18 residues. Germline-derived CDR1 and CDR2 are MGHDK and SYGVNS. Trimming left V 3 bases short and J 3 bases short, with 23 bases between.

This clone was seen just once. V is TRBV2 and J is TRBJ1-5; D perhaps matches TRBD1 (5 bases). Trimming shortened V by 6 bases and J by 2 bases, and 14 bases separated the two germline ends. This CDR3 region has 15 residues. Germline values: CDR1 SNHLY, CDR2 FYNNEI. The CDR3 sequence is CASRQGRGGNQPQHF. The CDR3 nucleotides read TGTGCCAGCAGACAAGGGAGGGGCGGCAATCAGCCCCAGCATTTT.

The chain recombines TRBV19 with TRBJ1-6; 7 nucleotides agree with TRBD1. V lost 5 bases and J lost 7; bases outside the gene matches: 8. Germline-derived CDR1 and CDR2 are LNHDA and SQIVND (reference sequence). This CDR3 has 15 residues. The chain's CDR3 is CASSAGTGDNSPLHF. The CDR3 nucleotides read TGTGCCAGTAGTGCCGGTACAGGGGACAATTCACCCCTCCACTTT. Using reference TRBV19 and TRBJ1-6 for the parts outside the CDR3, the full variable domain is DGGITQSPKYLFRKEGQNVTLSCEQNLNHDAMYWYRQDPGQGLRLIYYSQIVNDFQKGDIAEGYSVSREKKESFPLTVTSAQKNPTAFYLCASSAGTGDNSPLHFGNGTRLTVT.

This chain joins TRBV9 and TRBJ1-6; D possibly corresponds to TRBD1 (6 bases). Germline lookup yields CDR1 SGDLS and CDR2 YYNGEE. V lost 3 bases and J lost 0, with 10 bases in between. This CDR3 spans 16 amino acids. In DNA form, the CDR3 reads TGTGCCAGCAGCGCACAGGGCTTCTCCTATAATTCACCCCTCCACTTT. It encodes CASSAQGFSYNSPLHF.

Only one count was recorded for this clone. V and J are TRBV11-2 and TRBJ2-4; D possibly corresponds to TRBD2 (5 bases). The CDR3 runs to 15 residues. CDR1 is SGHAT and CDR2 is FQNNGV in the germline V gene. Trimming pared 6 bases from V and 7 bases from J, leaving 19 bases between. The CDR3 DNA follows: TGTGCCAGCAGACTATGGGGAGCCGAAAATAACATTCAGTACTTC. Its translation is CASRLWGAENNIQYF.

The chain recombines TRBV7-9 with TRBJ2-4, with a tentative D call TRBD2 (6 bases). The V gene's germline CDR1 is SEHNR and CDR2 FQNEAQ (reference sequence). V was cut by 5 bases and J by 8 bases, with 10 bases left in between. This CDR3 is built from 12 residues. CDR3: CASSLSGDIQYF. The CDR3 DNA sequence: TGTGCCAGCAGCCTCTCGGGGGACATTCAGTACTTC. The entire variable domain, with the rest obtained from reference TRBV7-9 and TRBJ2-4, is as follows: DTGVSQNPRHKITKRGQNVTFRCDPISEHNRLYWYRQTLGQGPEFLTYFQNEAQLEKSRLLSDRFSAERPKGSFSTLEIQRTEQGDSAMYLCASSLSGDIQYFGAGTRLSVL.